This T cell receptor (beta chain) is from a study of OX40 agonist ivuxolimab in advanced cancers. Overall study context: Among those enrolled, mean age was approximately 60 years (range about 20 to 79) and approximately 83% were male. Study-level results: By week 6 at 0.1 to 3.0 mg/kg, blood CD4+ and CD8+ T cells had expanded clonally. Individuals who were partial responders at 0.1-3.0 mg/kg had clonal expansion that ranked among the lowest. There were, on average, more expanded clones in CD8+ T cells than in CD4+.

Germline-derived CDR1 and CDR2 are SGHVS and FQNEAQ. The CDR3 loop spans 13 amino acids. V gave up 5 bases and J gave up 3 bases, with 11 bases separating them. Here immunoSEQ multiplex PCR was the method, and the copy in TCRdb shows in-frame clones only, minus some. Here the sample spans over 65,000 clones, 70% to 90% being singletons. On this clone itself: Its antigen is unknown.

The specimen was CD4+ or CD8+ T cells sorted from blood, collected in a trial of the OX40 agonist ivuxolimab. This chain links TRBV7-8 with TRBJ2-7, with D maybe TRBD1 (6 bases). The sequence came from an adult with an advanced solid tumor such as melanoma, head and neck, liver or kidney cancer. The CDR3 DNA sequence: TGTGCCAGCAGCCAAGGGGGAATCTACGAGCAGTACTTC. The encoded protein is CASSQGGIYEQYF.